The rows below give T cell receptor beta chains drawn from one sample of a study of T cells in Graves' hyperthyroidism and ophthalmopathy. TCRdb reprocessed the multiplex PCR reads via MiXCR and lists one record per CDR3 protein. This table holds approximately 510,000 distinct CDR3 sequences, 40% to 50% found once. Sequencing used peripheral blood or thyroid tissue (not recorded which). These receptors were obtained from an adult woman with Graves' disease, either hyperthyroidism or ophthalmopathy (not recorded which). Both conserved end residues are part of each CDR3. The D gene is left open where the match is weak. Only part of the rows carry a size: once, few, many, or a class if the clone is expanded.

d_call j_call clone_size v_call cdr3_nt cdr3_aa
TRBD1 TRBJ1-4 NA TRBV2 TGTGCCACAATCGAGAAGGGGGACAGCCCTAATGAAAAACTGTTTTTT CATIEKGDSPNEKLFF
TRBD2 TRBJ2-7 NA TRBV3-1 TGTGCCAGCAGCCAAAGGGCGGGAGGCTACGAGCAGTACTTC CASSQRAGGYEQYF
NA TRBJ2-6 NA TRBV7-9 TGTGCCAGCAGCTTTGCTGGGGCCGACGTCCTGACTTTC CASSFAGADVLTF
NA TRBJ1-1 NA TRBV18 TGTGCCAGCTCACCACCGCAGAAGAACACTGAAGCTTTCTTT CASSPPQKNTEAFF
TRBD1 TRBJ2-2 many TRBV20-1 TGCAGTGCTCTCCGGGGACAGGGGGCTTCCGGGGAGCTGTTTTTT CSALRGQGASGELFF
NA TRBJ1-1 NA TRBV20-1 TGCAGTGCTAGAGTCCCTGAAGACACTGAAGCTTTCTTT CSARVPEDTEAFF
TRBD2 TRBJ2-2 NA TRBV12-3/TRBV12-4 TGTGCCAGCACCCCGCGGGGGGCGGGGGTCGCCGGGGAGCTGTTTTTT CASTPRGAGVAGELFF
NA TRBJ1-1 NA TRBV20-1 TGCAGTGCTAGAGAAGACAGGAAAAATGAAGCTTTCTTT CSAREDRKNEAFF
NA TRBJ1-1 medium-sized TRBV10-3 TGTGCCATCAGCCGGGGGGAGACGGAAGCTTTCTTT CAISRGETEAFF
NA TRBJ1-3 many TRBV12-3/TRBV12-4 TGTGCCAGCAGTTTAAGGGGAAACACCATATATTTT CASSLRGNTIYF
NA TRBJ1-1 many TRBV7-8 TGTGCCAGCAGCATTAAGGGCGGGACAATATTGGGGAACACTGAAGCTTTCTTT CASSIKGGTILGNTEAFF